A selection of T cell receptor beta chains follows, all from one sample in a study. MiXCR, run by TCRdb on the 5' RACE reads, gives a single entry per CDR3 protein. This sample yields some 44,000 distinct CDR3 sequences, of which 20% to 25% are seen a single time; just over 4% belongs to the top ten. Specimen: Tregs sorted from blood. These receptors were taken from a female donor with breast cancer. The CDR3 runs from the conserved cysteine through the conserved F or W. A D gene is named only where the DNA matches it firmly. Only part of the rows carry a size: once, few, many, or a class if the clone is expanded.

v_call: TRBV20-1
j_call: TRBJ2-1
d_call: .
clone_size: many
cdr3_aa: CSARESRNEQFF
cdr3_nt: TGCAGTGCTAGAGAGAGTCGCAATGAGCAGTTCTTC

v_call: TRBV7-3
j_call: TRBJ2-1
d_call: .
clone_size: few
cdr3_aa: CASSLFGGGSTYNEQFF
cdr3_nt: TGTGCCAGCAGCTTGTTCGGGGGCGGGAGTACCTACAATGAGCAGTTCTTC

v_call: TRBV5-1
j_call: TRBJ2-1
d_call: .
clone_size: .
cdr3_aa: CASSLTLSNEQFF
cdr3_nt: TGCGCCAGCAGCTTGACCCTCTCCAATGAGCAGTTCTTC

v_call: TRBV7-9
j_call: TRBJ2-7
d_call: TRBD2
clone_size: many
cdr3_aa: CASSPRGSGISEQYF
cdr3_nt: TGTGCCAGCAGCCCCAGGGGTAGCGGGATTAGCGAGCAGTACTTC

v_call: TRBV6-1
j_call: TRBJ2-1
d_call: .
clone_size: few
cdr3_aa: CASSEAQSSYNEQFF
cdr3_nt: TGTGCCAGCAGTGAAGCACAGAGCTCCTACAATGAGCAGTTCTTC

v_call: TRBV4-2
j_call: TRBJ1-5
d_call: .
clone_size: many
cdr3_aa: CASSQERNVIKPQHF
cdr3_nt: TGTGCCAGCAGCCAAGAGAGAAACGTTATCAAGCCCCAGCATTTT

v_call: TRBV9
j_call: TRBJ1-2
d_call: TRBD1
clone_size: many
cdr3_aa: CASSAYKGARPYGYTF
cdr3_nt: TGTGCCAGCAGCGCGTACAAGGGGGCGCGTCCCTATGGCTACACCTTC

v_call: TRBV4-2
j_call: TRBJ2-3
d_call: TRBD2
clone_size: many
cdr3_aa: CASSQEVQRGADSTDTQYF
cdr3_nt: TGTGCCAGCAGCCAAGAAGTACAGCGGGGGGCCGATAGCACAGATACGCAGTATTTT

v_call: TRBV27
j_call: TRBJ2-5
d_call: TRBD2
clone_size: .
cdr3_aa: CASSSLGVAGVRQETQYF
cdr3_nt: TGTGCCAGCAGTTCCCTCGGGGTAGCGGGGGTCCGCCAAGAGACCCAGTACTTC

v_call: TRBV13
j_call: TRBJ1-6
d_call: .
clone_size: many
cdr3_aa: CASSLYRGGSPLHF
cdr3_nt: TGTGCCAGCAGCTTGTATCGGGGAGGGTCACCCCTCCACTTT

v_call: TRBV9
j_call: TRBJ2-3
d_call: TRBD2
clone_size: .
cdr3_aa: CASSVSSGMTSPQYF
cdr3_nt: TGTGCCAGCAGCGTATCTAGCGGGATGACCAGTCCGCAGTATTTT

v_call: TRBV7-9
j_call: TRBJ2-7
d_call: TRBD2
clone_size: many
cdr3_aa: CASSLALAGNSYEQYF
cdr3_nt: TGTGCCAGCAGCTTAGCGCTAGCGGGGAACTCCTACGAGCAGTACTTC

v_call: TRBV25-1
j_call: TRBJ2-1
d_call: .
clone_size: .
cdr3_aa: CASSEVLAGGGQFF
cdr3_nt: TGTGCCAGCAGTGAGGTGTTGGCAGGAGGAGGGCAGTTCTTC

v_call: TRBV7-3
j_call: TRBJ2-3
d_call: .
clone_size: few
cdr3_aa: CASSPRGGSTDTQYF
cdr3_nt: TGTGCCAGCAGCCCAAGAGGGGGTAGCACAGATACGCAGTATTTT

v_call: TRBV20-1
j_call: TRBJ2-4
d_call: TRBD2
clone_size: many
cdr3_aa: CSAASGTNIQYF
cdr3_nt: TGCAGTGCGGCTAGCGGGACAAACATTCAGTACTTC

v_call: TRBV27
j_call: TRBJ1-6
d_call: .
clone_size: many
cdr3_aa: CATTAGTPDNSPLHF
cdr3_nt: TGTGCCACAACAGCCGGGACACCCGATAATTCACCCCTCCACTTT

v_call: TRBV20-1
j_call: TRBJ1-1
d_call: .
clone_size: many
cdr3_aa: CSARDQGRVNTEAFF
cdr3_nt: TGCAGTGCTAGAGATCAGGGGCGCGTGAACACTGAAGCTTTCTTT

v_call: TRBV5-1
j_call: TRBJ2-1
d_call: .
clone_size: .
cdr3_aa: CASSLEQGGGNEQFF
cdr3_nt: TGCGCCAGCAGCTTGGAACAGGGAGGCGGCAATGAGCAGTTCTTC

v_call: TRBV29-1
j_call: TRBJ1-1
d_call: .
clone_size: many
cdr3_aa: CSVVRRDMTTEAFF
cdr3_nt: TGCAGCGTTGTCAGGAGGGATATGACAACTGAAGCTTTCTTT

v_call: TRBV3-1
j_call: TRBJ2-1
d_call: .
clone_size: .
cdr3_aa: CASSQVLGRETGEQFF
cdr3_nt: TGTGCCAGCAGCCAAGTATTGGGACGAGAAACAGGTGAGCAGTTCTTC

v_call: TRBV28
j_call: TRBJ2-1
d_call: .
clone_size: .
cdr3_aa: CASSSAVQFF
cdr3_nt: TGTGCCAGCAGTTCCGCTGTGCAGTTCTTC